One and the same sample provided the 3 T cell receptor beta chains below, sequenced in a study of blood T cell repertoires in COVID-19. The repertoire was sequenced with immunoSEQ multiplex PCR; TCRdb's copy has only in-frame clones and lacks some. The data show 130,000 to 150,000 clones, 65% to 80% seen once. Material: peripheral blood. The source of these receptors is a woman between 55 and 75 years old with acute or convalescent COVID-19.

The chain couples TRBV2 to TRBJ1-6, with 9 bases lining up with TRBD1. Germline V lookup: CDR1 SNHLY, CDR2 FYNNEI. Unmatched junction bases numbered 12, after V lost 7 bases and J lost 11 bases. The CDR3 contains 15 residues. CDR3 DNA sequence: TGTGCCAGCAAGGATGGTAGGACAGGGGTCCCACCCCTCCACTTT. The encoded protein is CASKDGRTGVPPLHF.

The CDR3 region is CASSQDGRGLYEQYF. The CDR3 bases are TGTGCCAGCAGCCAAGATGGGAGAGGGTTGTACGAGCAGTACTTC. The gene calls are TRBV4-2 and TRBJ2-7; D is perhaps TRBD2 (5 bases). This CDR3 has 15 amino acids. Germline V gene sequence: CDR1 LGHNA, CDR2 YNFKEQ. V lost 0 bases to trimming and J lost 4 bases, with 13 bases between them.

The chain has TRBV30 and TRBJ2-2, with D possibly being TRBD2 (6 bases). Trimming shortened V by 4 bases and J by 4 bases, and 10 bases separated the two germline ends. Germline lookup yields CDR1 GTSNPN and CDR2 SVGIG (reference sequence). The CDR3 totals 13 residues. CDR3 DNA: TGTGCCTGGACTAGCGTGTCCACCGGGGAGCTGTTTTTT. Translation gives CAWTSVSTGELFF.